This TCR beta chain originates from a study of blood T cell repertoires in COVID-19. Authors' analysis steps: Using reference gene primer amplification, nucleated cell counts were estimated. Data came from immunoSEQ multiplex PCR; TCRdb stores just in-frame clones and leaves some out. D and trimming were read from the DNA, whereas the V and J calls and clone size are those reported in that table. The data show about 190,000 clones, approximately 91% seen once. The sequenced sample consisted of peripheral blood. This receptor was identified in a man aged 35 to 55 with acute or convalescent COVID-19.

CDR3 bases: TGTGCCAGCAGTGAAGTTCGGGATAGCGGCTACACCTTC. Protein sequence: CASSEVRDSGYTF. The chain uses TRBV6-1 and TRBJ1-2; D is unresolved. The CDR3 is 13 amino acids. Between the trimmed V and J ends, which lost 1 base and 8 bases, there was a span of 11 bases. In germline, CDR1 is MNHNS, CDR2 SASEGT.